The clone carrying this T cell receptor beta chain has only a few counts. Its antigen is still unknown. TCRdb independently ran MiXCR on the 5' RACE reads; one entry per CDR3 protein. The table includes roughly 240,000 distinct CDR3 sequences, around 6.6% detected once. Healthy Caucasians made up all donors. This CDR3 is 13 amino acids long. Germline-derived CDR1 and CDR2 are SNHLY and FYNNEI. Deletions cut 3 bases from V and 6 bases from J, with 11 bases between. This sample was taken from a study of identical twins. Points from the study as a whole: Low generation-probability sequences were in excess among twin-shared out-of-frame alpha sequences. Partial confounding of zero-insertion analyses by invariant MAIT and iNKT cells was possible. The models systematically underestimated how much out-of-frame TCR alpha was shared in monozygotic twins.

These same data were also listed under a study on yellow fever vaccine responses in identical twins.

The source of this sequence is a woman under 30 in good health. The sample comprised memory (CD45RO+) T cells sorted from blood. The rearrangement links TRBV2 to TRBJ1-2; no reliable D call. Here the CDR3 reads CASSDRGMDGYTF. The CDR3 DNA sequence: TGTGCCAGCAGTGATCGGGGTATGGATGGCTACACCTTC.